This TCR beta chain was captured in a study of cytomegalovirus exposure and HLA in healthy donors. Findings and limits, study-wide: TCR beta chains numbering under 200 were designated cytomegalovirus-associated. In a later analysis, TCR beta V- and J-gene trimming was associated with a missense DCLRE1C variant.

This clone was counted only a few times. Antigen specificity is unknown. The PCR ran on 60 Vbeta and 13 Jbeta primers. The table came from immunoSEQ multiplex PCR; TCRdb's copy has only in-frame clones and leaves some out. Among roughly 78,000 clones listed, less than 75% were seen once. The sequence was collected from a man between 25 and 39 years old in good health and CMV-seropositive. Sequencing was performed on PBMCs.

The CDR3 region is CAWSGSGGMGPQHF. The CDR3 DNA is TGTGCCTGGAGCGGTTCAGGGGGTATGGGTCCCCAGCATTTT. The V and J genes are TRBV30 and TRBJ1-5; TRBD1 agrees at 7 bases. Per the germline V gene, CDR1 is GTSNPN and CDR2 is SVGIG (reference sequence). The CDR3 loop spans 14 amino acids. The trim removed 3 bases at V and 10 bases at J, leaving 12 bases unmatched.